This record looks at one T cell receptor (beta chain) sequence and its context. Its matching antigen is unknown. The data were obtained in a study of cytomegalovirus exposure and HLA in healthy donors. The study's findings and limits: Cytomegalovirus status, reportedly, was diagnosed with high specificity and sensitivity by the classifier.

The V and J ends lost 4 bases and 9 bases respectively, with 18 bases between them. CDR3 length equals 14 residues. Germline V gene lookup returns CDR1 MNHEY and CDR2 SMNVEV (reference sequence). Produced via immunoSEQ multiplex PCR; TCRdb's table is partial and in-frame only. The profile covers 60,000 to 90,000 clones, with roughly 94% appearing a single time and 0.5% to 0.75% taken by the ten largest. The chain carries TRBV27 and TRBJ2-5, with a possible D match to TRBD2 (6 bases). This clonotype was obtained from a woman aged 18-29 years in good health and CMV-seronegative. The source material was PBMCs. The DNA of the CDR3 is TGTGCCAGCAGTTCCATCCGGGGCCGCGGGGCCCAGTACTTC. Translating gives CASSSIRGRGAQYF.